The clone carrying this TCR beta chain occurred once. This sample was taken from a study of shared clonotypes between healthy human individuals. Samples underwent the assay at deep level. The protocol was immunoSEQ multiplex PCR, while the TCRdb copy is restricted to in-frame clones and leaves out a portion. This sample has around 500,000 clones, with around 73% found just once. V shed 0 bases and J shed 3 bases, with 12 bases lying between them. This CDR3 spans 16 amino acids. Germline CDR1 is SGHTA and CDR2 is FQGTGA. This rearrangement joins TRBV7-3 to TRBJ1-3; no clear D. This TCR derives from a woman aged 40 to 50 in good health. Some clones in this sample may be carry-over from other donors' samples. Sequenced: PBMCs. CDR3 in DNA: TGTGCCAGCAGCTTAACCGGGGTGGGCCGTGGAAACACCATATATTTT. This sequence encodes CASSLTGVGRGNTIYF.